Shown below are 20 T cell receptor beta chains from a single sample sequenced in a study of shared clonotypes between healthy human individuals. Sequencing was performed with immunoSEQ multiplex PCR; in TCRdb, only in-frame clones are kept and a portion is missing. The table includes 950,000 to 1,100,000 clones, approximately 80% detected once. Source material: memory CD4+ T cells from PBMCs. Documented subset: CD45RA-negative fraction. The receptors derive from a man aged 18 to 29 in good health. Some clones in this sample may be carry-over from other donors' samples.

This chain uses TRBV6-4 with TRBJ2-4; TRBD1 matches at 7 bases. Germline V gene lookup returns CDR1 MRHNA and CDR2 SNTAGT. This CDR3 contains 13 residues. V was clipped by 10 bases and J by 7 bases; unmatched bases: 10. CDR3 bases: TGTGCCATCCAGAAGACAGGGACGAACATTCAGTACTTC. Amino acids: CAIQKTGTNIQYF.

The V call is TRBV10-3, the J call TRBJ2-3, with TRBD1 matching over 7 bases. The V gene's germline CDR1 is ENHRY and CDR2 SYGVKD. The CDR3 covers 16 residues. V was clipped by 2 bases and J by 2 bases; unmatched bases: 7. The CDR3 loop reads CAISETQGISTDTQYF. The CDR3 DNA reads TGTGCCATCAGTGAGACACAGGGGATTTCCACAGATACGCAGTATTTT.

The rearrangement joins TRBV18 to TRBJ1-2; a weak D match, TRBD1 (6 bases). V lost 0 bases to trimming and J lost 5 bases, with 13 bases between them. This CDR3 contains 15 residues. Germline CDR1 and CDR2: KGHSH and LQKENI. The CDR3 DNA is TGTGCCAGCTCACCACCCCCCGGACAGAGTTATGGCTACACCTTC. It specifies CASSPPPGQSYGYTF.

This chain joins TRBV4-3 and TRBJ2-2, with D unresolved. The CDR3 has 15 amino acids. Germline V gene sequence: CDR1 LGHNA, CDR2 YSLEER. V shed 4 bases and J shed 3 bases, with 12 bases lying between them. The CDR3, as DNA: TGCGCCAGCAGCCGAGACTTGGATTACACCGGGGAGCTGTTTTTT. It yields the protein CASSRDLDYTGELFF.

V and J are TRBV18 and TRBJ2-7; 9 bases fit TRBD1. Germline trimming cut 4 bases from V and 3 bases from J; bases unmatched to any gene: 1. Germline CDR1 reads KGHSH; CDR2 reads LQKENI. This CDR3 has 13 amino acids. CDR3 sequence reads: CASSLTGGYEQYF. In DNA, the CDR3 is TGTGCCAGCTCACTGACAGGGGGCTACGAGCAGTACTTC.

A word on this clone: The same CDR3 also results from other DNA sequences found in this sample. The CDR3 DNA reads TGTGCCAGCAGCGTAGGCCCAGGGGGCTACGAGCAGTACTTC. It yields the protein CASSVGPGGYEQYF. This chain links TRBV9 with TRBJ2-7; 7 nucleotides agree with TRBD1. Germline CDR1 and CDR2: SGDLS and YYNGEE. V lost 0 bases and J lost 3; bases outside the gene matches: 3. The CDR3 runs 14 residues.

The J gene is TRBJ1-3, the V gene TRBV6-1; 7 bases line up with TRBD1. Germline values: CDR1 MNHNS, CDR2 SASEGT. The CDR3 spans 13 residues. The V and J ends lost 7 bases and 4 bases, in that order; junction bases with no gene match: 4. CDR3 coding DNA: TGTGCCAGCACGACAGGGTGGGGAAACACCATATATTTT. This sequence encodes CASTTGWGNTIYF.

The chain uses TRBV6-1 and TRBJ2-3; the D gene could be TRBD1 or TRBD2 (5 bases each). Germline loops: CDR1 MNHNS, CDR2 SASEGT. The length of the CDR3 is 14 residues. V shed 4 bases and J shed 3 bases, with 11 bases lying between them. The CDR3 loop reads CASSAKEGTDTQYF. The CDR3 DNA reads TGTGCCAGCAGTGCCAAAGAGGGGACAGATACGCAGTATTTT.

The chain joins TRBV5-4 to TRBJ2-7, with 9 bases matching TRBD1. The CDR3 is 16 amino acids. J lost 6 bases, V lost 5 bases, and 15 bases had no gene match. Germline V gives CDR1 SGHNT, CDR2 YYREEE (reference sequence). The CDR3 DNA follows: TGTGCCAGCAGTCCGACCCCGGGACAGGGAGTCTCCGAGCAGTACTTC. This gives the protein CASSPTPGQGVSEQYF. Full variable domain (rest looked up from reference TRBV5-4 and TRBJ2-7): ETGVTQSPTHLIKTRGQQVTLRCSSQSGHNTVSWYQQALGQGPQFIFQYYREEENGRGNFPPRFSGLQFPNYSSELNVNALELDDSALYLCASSPTPGQGVSEQYFGPGTRLTVT.

The V gene is TRBV7-2, the J gene TRBJ1-1; possibly TRBD1 for D (6 bases). V lost 0 bases and J 4 bases, leaving 12 bases between the germline ends. There are 15 residues in the CDR3. Germline-derived CDR1 and CDR2 are SGHTA and FQGNSA. The CDR3 sequence is CASSLAQGLGTEAFF. The CDR3 DNA reads TGTGCCAGCAGCTTAGCGCAGGGGTTGGGCACTGAAGCTTTCTTT.

This chain links TRBV18 with TRBJ1-2; D remains ambiguous. Germline V gene lookup returns CDR1 KGHSH and CDR2 LQKENI. CDR3 length equals 14 residues. V was pared by 5 bases and J by 5 bases, with 15 bases between. This chain's CDR3 is CASSEIGPRYGYTF. The CDR3 DNA follows: TGTGCCAGCTCAGAGATCGGACCTAGGTATGGCTACACCTTC.

The rearrangement links TRBV5-1 to TRBJ2-7, with 15 bases lining up with TRBD2. Germline V gene sequence: CDR1 SGHRS, CDR2 YFSETQ. Unmatched junction bases numbered 13, after V lost 4 bases and J lost 5 bases. The CDR3 sequence is 18 residues long. CDR3 sequence (DNA): TGCGCCAGCAGCGAGCCGGGACTAGCGGGAGGCCATGTAGACGAGCAGTACTTC. Protein product: CASSEPGLAGGHVDEQYF.

This clone was counted between two and nine times. V gene TRBV28 combines with J gene TRBJ2-5, with a weak D call TRBD2 (6 bases). V was clipped by 5 bases and J by 3 bases, with 13 bases between them. The CDR3 spans 14 residues. Per the germline V gene, CDR1 is MDHEN and CDR2 is SYDVKM. In DNA, the CDR3 is TGTGCCAGCAGTGAGGGTGGAGGGGAAGAGACCCAGTACTTC. Its protein product is CASSEGGGEETQYF.

This clone appeared a few times. The CDR3 nucleotides are TGTGCCAGCAGTGGCAGGGTCCGGGGCTACACCTTC. This sequence encodes CASSGRVRGYTF. The rearrangement uses TRBV6-6 and TRBJ1-2; the D gene is possibly TRBD1 (5 bases). The CDR3 is 12 amino acids. The V gene lost 5 bases and the J gene lost 8 bases, with 12 bases spanning the gap. Germline CDR1 MNHNY, CDR2 SVGAGI (reference sequence).

The genes are TRBV10-3 and TRBJ2-2; 9 positions match TRBD1. With V trimmed by 2 bases and J by 5 bases, 6 bases remained unmatched. The CDR3 covers 16 residues. From germline, CDR1 is ENHRY and CDR2 SYGVKD. CDR3 sequence reads: CAISERGTGYTGELFF. The CDR3 DNA reads TGTGCCATCAGTGAGCGCGGGACAGGGTATACCGGGGAGCTGTTTTTT.

V and J are TRBV9 and TRBJ2-1; D is perhaps TRBD1 (6 bases). This CDR3 is built from 16 residues. Per the germline V gene, CDR1 is SGDLS and CDR2 is YYNGEE. V was shortened by 4 bases and J by 2 bases, with 16 bases between the two germline ends. The CDR3 DNA reads TGTGCCAGCAGCCGTACCCTCACAGGGACCTACAATGAGCAGTTCTTC. The encoded protein is CASSRTLTGTYNEQFF.

Of note for this clone: The sample carries other DNA sequences with the same CDR3. V gene TRBV29-1 combines with J gene TRBJ1-2; D not resolved. The germline V gene has CDR1 SQVTM and CDR2 ANQGSEA. V was cut by 2 bases and J by 5 bases, with 0 bases left in between. This CDR3 comprises 9 residues. Here the CDR3 DNA reads TGCAGCGTTGAATATGGCTACACCTTC. It is translated as CSVEYGYTF.

The V call is TRBV11-2, the J call TRBJ1-5; no reliable D call. This CDR3 has 15 residues. The germline V gene has CDR1 SGHAT and CDR2 FQNNGV. The germline V and J ends were trimmed by 0 bases and 7 bases, with 13 bases remaining between them. CDR3 sequence (DNA): TGTGCCAGCAGCTTAGATTTTCAGGCCCGGCAGCCCCAGCATTTT. Protein product: CASSLDFQARQPQHF. Looking up the rest from reference TRBV11-2 and TRBJ1-5 gives the full variable domain: EAGVAQSPRYKIIEKRQSVAFWCNPISGHATLYWYQQILGQGPKLLIQFQNNGVVDDSQLPKDRFSAERLKGVDSTLKIQPAKLEDSAVYLCASSLDFQARQPQHFGDGTRLSIL.

This sequence joins TRBV29-1 and TRBJ2-7; TRBD1 matches at 8 bases. CDR1 and CDR2 from the germline V gene are SQVTM and ANQGSEA. The CDR3 covers 13 residues. V lost 6 bases to trimming and J lost 0 bases; unmatched junction nucleotides: 4. In nucleotides, the CDR3 is TGCAGCGTGGCCACAGGGGGCTCCTACGAGCAGTACTTC. It specifies CSVATGGSYEQYF.

This clone was seen more than once but under ten times. The J gene is TRBJ1-4, the V gene TRBV9; TRBD1 matches 7 bases. CDR1 SGDLS and CDR2 YYNGEE come from the germline V gene. This CDR3 contains 15 residues. The V segment lost 3 bases and the J segment 5 bases; nucleotides outside the gene matches: 7. In nucleotides, the CDR3 is TGTGCCAGCAGCGCGCAGGGGGGAACGAATGAAAAACTGTTTTTT. Translation gives CASSAQGGTNEKLFF. Looking up the rest from reference TRBV9 and TRBJ1-4 gives the full variable domain: DSGVTQTPKHLITATGQRVTLRCSPRSGDLSVYWYQQSLDQGLQFLIQYYNGEERAKGNILERFSAQQFPDLHSELNLSSLELGDSALYFCASSAQGGTNEKLFFGSGTQLSVL.